This record concerns one T cell receptor (beta chain) sequence. The antigen is undetermined. These data originate in a study of cytomegalovirus exposure and HLA in healthy donors. General study results and limits: Common viral pathogens seemed, in a later analysis, to connect with several of the most significant clusters. The study assumed roughly uniform donor sequencing depth for presence/absence analyses. Versus the approximately 700-donor mean, an Asian-associated ancestry cluster reportedly showed fewer N-insertions in a later analysis. Researchers reported from a later analysis that most CMV-associated TCR beta chains appeared HLA-restricted.

It was with 60 Vbeta and 13 Jbeta primers that the PCR ran. Repertoires were generated with immunoSEQ multiplex PCR, while TCRdb's copy carries only in-frame clones and drops some. The sample consists of over 90,000 clones, about 72% of them appearing once. Germline V CDR1 and CDR2: SGDLS, YYNGEE. The CDR3 contains 11 residues. V was pared by 8 bases and J by 1 base, with 6 bases between. This chain links TRBV9 with TRBJ1-1; D ambiguous. This TCR was recovered from a woman between 55 and 75 years old in good health and CMV-seropositive. The sample comprised PBMCs. CDR3 sequence reads: CASGGNTEAFF. CDR3 DNA: TGTGCCAGTGGCGGGAACACTGAAGCTTTCTTT.